This paragraph covers one T cell receptor beta chain sequence. No antigen is known for it. This sample is part of a study of CD8 T cells in ankylosing spondylitis. Overall study findings and caveats: Seemingly characteristic of ankylosing spondylitis blood was a TCR beta motif consisting of about 8 highly homologous variants.

Libraries of TCR beta came from quantitative 5'-RACE with molecular barcodes. One entry per CDR3 protein, called by TCRdb with MiXCR from the 5' RACE reads. The profile shows about 360,000 distinct CDR3 sequences, roughly 15% of them singletons. V lost 0 bases and J lost 6, with 12 bases in between. Germline CDR1 and CDR2: SGHAT and FQNNGV. The length of the CDR3 is 14 residues. Sample: blood, either unsorted or a sorted T cell fraction (not recorded which). The rearrangement links TRBV11-2 to TRBJ2-7; either TRBD1 or TRBD2 may supply D (5 bases each). The receptor comes from a male donor with ankylosing spondylitis or in good health (not recorded which). The CDR3 nucleotides are TGTGCCAGCAGCTTAGACCGTCTGAGGGGCGAGCAGTACTTC. As protein: CASSLDRLRGEQYF.